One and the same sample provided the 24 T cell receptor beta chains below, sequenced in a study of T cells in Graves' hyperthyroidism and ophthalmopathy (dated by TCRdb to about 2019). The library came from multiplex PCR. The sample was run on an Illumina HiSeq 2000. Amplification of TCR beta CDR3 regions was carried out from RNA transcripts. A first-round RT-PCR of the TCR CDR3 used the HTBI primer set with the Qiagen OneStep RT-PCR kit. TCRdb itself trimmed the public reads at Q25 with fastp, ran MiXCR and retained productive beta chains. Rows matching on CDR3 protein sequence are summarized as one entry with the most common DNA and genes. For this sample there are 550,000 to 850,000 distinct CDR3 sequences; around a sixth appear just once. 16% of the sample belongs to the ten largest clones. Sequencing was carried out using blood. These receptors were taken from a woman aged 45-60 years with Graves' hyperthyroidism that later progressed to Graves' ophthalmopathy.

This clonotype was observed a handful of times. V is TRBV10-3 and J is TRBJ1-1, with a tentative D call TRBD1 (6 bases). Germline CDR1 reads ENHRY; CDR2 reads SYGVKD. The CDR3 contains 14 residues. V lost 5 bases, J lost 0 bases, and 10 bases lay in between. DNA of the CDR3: TGTGCCATCAGTTGGGACACCATGAACACTGAAGCTTTCTTT. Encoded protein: CAISWDTMNTEAFF.

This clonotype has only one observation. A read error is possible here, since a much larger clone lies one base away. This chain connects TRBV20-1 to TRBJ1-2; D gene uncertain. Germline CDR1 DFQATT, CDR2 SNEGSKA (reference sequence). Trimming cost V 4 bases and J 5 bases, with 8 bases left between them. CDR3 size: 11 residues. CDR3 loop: CSAKPIYGYTF. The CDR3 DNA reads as TGCAGTGCTAAACCCATTTATGGCTACACCTTC.

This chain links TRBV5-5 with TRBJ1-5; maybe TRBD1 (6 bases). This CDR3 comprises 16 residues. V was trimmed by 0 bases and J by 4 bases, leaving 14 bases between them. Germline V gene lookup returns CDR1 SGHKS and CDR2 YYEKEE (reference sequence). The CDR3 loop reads CASSLALGAGNQPQHF. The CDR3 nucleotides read TGTGCCAGCAGCTTGGCCTTGGGGGCCGGAAATCAGCCCCAGCATTTT.

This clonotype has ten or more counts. The CDR3 region is CASSQGGPGEAFF. In DNA form, the CDR3 reads TGTGCCAGCTCACAGGGTGGCCCTGGCGAAGCTTTCTTT. V is TRBV18 and J is TRBJ1-1, with no clear D. Germline V gene data show CDR1 as KGHSH and CDR2 as LQKENI. This CDR3 region has 13 residues. V was pared by 4 bases and J by 8 bases, with 14 bases between.

CDR3 in amino acids: CASSLSGPGGTQYF. CDR3 coding DNA: TGTGCCAGCAGCCTGTCGGGGCCGGGAGGGACCCAGTACTTC. V and J are TRBV7-9 and TRBJ2-5; TRBD2 aligns across 7 bases. J lost 7 bases, V lost 5 bases, and 10 bases had no gene match. The CDR3 is 14 residues long. The germline CDR1 and CDR2 sequences are SEHNR and FQNEAQ (reference sequence). The entire variable domain, with the rest obtained from reference TRBV7-9 and TRBJ2-5, is as follows: DTGVSQNPRHKITKRGQNVTFRCDPISEHNRLYWYRQTLGQGPEFLTYFQNEAQLEKSRLLSDRFSAERPKGSFSTLEIQRTEQGDSAMYLCASSLSGPGGTQYFGPGTRLLVL.

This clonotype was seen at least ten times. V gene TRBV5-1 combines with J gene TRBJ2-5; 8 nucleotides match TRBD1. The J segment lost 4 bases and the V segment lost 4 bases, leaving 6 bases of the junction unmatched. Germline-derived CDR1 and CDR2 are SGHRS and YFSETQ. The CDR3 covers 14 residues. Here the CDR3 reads CASSAGQGRETQYF. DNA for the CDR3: TGCGCCAGCAGCGCCGGACAGGGCCGAGAGACCCAGTACTTC.

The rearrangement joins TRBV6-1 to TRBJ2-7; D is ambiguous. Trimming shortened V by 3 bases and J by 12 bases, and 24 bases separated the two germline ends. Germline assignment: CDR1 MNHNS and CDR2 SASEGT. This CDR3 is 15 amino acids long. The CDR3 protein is CASSESVEEASTPYF. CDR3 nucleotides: TGTGCCAGCAGTGAGTCGGTGGAAGAGGCTTCGACGCCGTACTTC.

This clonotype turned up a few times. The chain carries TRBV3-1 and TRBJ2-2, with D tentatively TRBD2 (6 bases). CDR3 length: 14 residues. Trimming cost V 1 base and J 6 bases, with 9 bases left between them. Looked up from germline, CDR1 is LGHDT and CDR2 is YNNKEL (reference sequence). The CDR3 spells CASSQGGEPGELFF. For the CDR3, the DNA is TGTGCCAGCAGCCAAGGGGGGGAGCCCGGGGAGCTGTTTTTT.

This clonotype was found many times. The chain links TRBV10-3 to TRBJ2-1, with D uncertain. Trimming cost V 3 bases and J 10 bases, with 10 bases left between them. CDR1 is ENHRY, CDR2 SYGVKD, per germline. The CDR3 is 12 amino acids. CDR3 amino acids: CAISEASREQFF. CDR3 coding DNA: TGTGCCATCAGTGAAGCGAGCCGAGAGCAGTTCTTC.

CDR3 sequence (DNA): TGCGCCAGCAGCCAGCCCCCTAGCGGGGGGGCTGCCGGGGAGCTGTTTTTT. Amino acid sequence: CASSQPPSGGAAGELFF. V gene TRBV4-1 combines with J gene TRBJ2-2, with 12 bases that match TRBD2. The germline V gene has CDR1 MGHRA and CDR2 YSYEKL. The CDR3 runs to 17 residues. Trimming at V came to 3 bases and at J to 6 bases, leaving 8 bases not matched to a gene.

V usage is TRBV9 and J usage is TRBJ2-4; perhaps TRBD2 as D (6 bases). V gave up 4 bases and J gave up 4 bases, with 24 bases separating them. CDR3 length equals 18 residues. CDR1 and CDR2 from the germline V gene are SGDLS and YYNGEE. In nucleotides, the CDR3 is TGTGCCAGCAGCCCCTTGTCCTGGGGCGGGGTTCGGAAAAACATTCAGTACTTC. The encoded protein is CASSPLSWGGVRKNIQYF.

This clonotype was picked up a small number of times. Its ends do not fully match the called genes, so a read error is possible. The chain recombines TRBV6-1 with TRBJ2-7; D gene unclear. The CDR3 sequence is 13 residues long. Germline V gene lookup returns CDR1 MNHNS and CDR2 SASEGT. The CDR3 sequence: CASSPIFSSEQYF. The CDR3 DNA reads TGTGCCAGCAGTCCGATCTTCTCCTCCGAGCAGTACTTC.

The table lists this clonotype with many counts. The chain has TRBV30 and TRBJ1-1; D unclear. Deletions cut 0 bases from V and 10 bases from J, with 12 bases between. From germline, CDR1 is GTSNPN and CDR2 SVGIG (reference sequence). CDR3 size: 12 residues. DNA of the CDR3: TGTGCCTGGAGTGTAGGCCAACGCGGAGCTTTCTTT. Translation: CAWSVGQRGAFF.

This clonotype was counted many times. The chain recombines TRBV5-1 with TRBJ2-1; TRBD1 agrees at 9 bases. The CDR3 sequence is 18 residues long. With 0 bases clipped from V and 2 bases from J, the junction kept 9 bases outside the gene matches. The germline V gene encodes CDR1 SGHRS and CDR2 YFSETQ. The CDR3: CASSLELHRDRAYNEQFF. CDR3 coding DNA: TGCGCCAGCAGCTTGGAGTTGCACCGGGACAGGGCCTACAATGAGCAGTTCTTC. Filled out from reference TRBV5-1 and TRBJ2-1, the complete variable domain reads KAGVTQTPRYLIKTRGQQVTLSCSPISGHRSVSWYQQTPGQGLQFLFEYFSETQRNKGNFPGRFSGRQFSNSRSEMNVSTLELGDSALYLCASSLELHRDRAYNEQFFGPGTRLTVL.

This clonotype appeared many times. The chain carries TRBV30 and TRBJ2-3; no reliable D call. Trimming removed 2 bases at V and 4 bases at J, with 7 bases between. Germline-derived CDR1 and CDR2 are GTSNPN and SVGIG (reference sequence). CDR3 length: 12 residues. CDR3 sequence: CAWSSGPDTQYF. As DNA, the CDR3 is TGTGCCTGGAGTAGTGGGCCAGATACGCAGTATTTT.

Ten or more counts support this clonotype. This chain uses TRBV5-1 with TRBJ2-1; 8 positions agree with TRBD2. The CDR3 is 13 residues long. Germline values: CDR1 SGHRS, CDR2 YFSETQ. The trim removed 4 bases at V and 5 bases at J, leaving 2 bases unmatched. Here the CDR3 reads CASSRGGDNEQFF. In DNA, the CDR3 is TGCGCCAGCAGCCGGGGGGGGGACAATGAGCAGTTCTTC.

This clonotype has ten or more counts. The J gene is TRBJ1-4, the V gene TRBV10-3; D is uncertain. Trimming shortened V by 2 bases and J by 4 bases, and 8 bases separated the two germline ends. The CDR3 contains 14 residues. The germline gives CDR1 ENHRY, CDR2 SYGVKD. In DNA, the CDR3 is TGTGCCATCAGTGAGAAGAAGAATAATGAAAAACTGTTTTTT. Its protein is CAISEKKNNEKLFF.

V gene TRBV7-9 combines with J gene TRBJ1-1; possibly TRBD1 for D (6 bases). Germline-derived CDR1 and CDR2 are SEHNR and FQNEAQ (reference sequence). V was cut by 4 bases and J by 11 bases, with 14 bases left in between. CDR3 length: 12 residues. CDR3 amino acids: CASSSREGVAFF. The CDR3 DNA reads TGTGCCAGCAGCTCTCGTGAGGGGGTTGCTTTCTTT.

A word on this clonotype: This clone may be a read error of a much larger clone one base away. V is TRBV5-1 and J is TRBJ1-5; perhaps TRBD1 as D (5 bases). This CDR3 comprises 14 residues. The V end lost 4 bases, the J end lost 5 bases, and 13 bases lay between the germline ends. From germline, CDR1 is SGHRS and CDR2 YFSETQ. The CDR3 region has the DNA TGCGCCAGCAGCAGAACAAGGGGCGATCAGCCCCAGCATTTT. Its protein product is CASSRTRGDQPQHF. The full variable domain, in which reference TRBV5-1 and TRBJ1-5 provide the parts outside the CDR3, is KAGVTQTPRYLIKTRGQQVTLSCSPISGHRSVSWYQQTPGQGLQFLFEYFSETQRNKGNFPGRFSGRQFSNSRSEMNVSTLELGDSALYLCASSRTRGDQPQHFGDGTRLSIL.

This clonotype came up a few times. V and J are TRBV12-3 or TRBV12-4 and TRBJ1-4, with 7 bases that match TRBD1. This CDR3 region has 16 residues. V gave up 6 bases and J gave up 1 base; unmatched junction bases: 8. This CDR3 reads CASSPYNRGTNEKLFF. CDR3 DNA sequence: TGTGCCAGCAGCCCATACAACAGGGGAACTAATGAAAAACTGTTTTTT.

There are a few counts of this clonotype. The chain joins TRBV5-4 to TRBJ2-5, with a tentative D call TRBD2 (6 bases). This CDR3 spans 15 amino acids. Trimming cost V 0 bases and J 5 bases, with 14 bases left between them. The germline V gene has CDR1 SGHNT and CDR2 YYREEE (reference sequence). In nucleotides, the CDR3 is TGTGCCAGCAGCTTGGTGCGGGGAGCCGGCGAGACCCAGTACTTC. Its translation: CASSLVRGAGETQYF.

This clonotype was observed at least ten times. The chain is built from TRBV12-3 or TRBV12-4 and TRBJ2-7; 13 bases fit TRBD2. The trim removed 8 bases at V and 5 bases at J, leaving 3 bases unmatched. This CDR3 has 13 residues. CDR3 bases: TGTGCCAGCGGGACTAGCGGGGACCACGAGCAGTACTTC. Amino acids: CASGTSGDHEQYF.

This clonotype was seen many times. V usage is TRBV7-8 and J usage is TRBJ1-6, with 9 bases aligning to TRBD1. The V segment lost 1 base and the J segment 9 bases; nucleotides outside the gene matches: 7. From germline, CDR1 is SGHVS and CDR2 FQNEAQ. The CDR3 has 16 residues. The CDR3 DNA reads TGTGCCAGCAGCTTAGGGCCGGGACAGGGAGGTTCACCCCTCCACTTT. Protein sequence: CASSLGPGQGGSPLHF.

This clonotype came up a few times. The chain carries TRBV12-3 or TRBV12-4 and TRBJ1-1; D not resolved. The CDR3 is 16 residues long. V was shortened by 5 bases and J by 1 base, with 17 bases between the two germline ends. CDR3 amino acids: CASSHPLVWANTEAFF. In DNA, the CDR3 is TGTGCCAGCAGTCATCCCCTAGTGTGGGCGAACACTGAAGCTTTCTTT.